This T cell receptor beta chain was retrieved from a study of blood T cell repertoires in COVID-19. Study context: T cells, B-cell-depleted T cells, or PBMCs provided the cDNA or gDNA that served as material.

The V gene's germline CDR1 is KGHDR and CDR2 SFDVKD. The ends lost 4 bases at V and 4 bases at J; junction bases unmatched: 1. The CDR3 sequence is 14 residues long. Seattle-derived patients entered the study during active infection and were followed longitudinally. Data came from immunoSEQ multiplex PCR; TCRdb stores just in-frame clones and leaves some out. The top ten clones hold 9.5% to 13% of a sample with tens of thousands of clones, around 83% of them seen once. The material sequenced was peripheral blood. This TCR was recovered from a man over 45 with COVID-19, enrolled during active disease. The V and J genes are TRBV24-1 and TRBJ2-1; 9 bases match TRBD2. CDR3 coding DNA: TGTGCCACCAGTGAAAGCGGGAGGTACAATGAGCAGTTCTTC. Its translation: CATSESGRYNEQFF.